In its sample, the clone carrying this T cell receptor beta chain was seen a few times. This entry comes from a study of T cell responses to AZD1222 COVID-19 vaccine. The data were produced by immunoSEQ multiplex PCR, yet TCRdb's version contains in-frame clones alone and is incomplete. The sample includes approximately 100,000 clones, 91% of them seen just once. The sequence was collected from an adult in good health. The specimen was peripheral blood, collected on day 0 of AZD1222 vaccination.

CDR3 in amino acids: CSVEVQGYEQYF. Written as DNA, the CDR3 is TGCAGCGTTGAAGTACAGGGATACGAGCAGTACTTC. V and J are TRBV29-1 and TRBJ2-7; D is possibly TRBD1 (6 bases). V gave up 1 base and J gave up 4 bases, with 8 bases separating them. The length of the CDR3 is 12 residues. Germline V gene lookup returns CDR1 SQVTM and CDR2 ANQGSEA.